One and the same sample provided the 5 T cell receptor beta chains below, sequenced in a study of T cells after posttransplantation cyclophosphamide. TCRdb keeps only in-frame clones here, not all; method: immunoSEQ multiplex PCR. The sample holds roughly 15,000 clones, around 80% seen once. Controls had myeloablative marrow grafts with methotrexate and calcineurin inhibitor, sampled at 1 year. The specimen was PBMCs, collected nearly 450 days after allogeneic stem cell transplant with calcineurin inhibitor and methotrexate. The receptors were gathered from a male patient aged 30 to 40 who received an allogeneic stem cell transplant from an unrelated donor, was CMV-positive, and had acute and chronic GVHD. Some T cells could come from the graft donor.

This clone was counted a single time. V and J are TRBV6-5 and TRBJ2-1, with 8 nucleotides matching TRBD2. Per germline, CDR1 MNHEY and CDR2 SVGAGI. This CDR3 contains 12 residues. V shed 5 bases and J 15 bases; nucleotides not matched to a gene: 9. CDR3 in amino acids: CASSPPGLVVFF. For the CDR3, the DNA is TGTGCCAGCAGTCCTCCGGGACTAGTAGTGTTCTTC.

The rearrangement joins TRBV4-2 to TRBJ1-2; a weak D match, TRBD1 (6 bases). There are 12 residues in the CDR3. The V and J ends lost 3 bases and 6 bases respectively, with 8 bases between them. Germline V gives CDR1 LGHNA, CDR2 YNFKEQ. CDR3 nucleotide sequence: TGTGCCAGCAGCCAGGGGACAAATGGCTACACCTTC. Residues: CASSQGTNGYTF.

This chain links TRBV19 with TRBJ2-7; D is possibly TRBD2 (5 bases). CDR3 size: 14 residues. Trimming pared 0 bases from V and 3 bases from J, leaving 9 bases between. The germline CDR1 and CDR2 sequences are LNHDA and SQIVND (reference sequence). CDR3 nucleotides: TGTGCCAGTAGTATAGATCTAGAGGGCTACGAGCAGTACTTC. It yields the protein CASSIDLEGYEQYF.

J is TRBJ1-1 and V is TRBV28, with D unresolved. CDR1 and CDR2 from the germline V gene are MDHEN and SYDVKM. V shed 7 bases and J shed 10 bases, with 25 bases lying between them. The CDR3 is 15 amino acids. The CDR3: CASTGVILSRLGAFF. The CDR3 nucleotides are TGTGCCAGCACCGGAGTCATTTTGTCCCGTCTGGGAGCTTTCTTT. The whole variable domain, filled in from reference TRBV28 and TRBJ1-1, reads DVKVTQSSRYLVKRTGEKVFLECVQDMDHENMFWYRQDPGLGLRLIYFSYDVKMKEKGDIPEGYSVSREKKERFSLILESASTNQTSMYLCASTGVILSRLGAFFGQGTRLTVV.

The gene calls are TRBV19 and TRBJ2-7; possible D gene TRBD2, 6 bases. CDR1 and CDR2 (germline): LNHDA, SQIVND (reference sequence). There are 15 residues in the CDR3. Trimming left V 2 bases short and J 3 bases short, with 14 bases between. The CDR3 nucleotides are TGTGCCAGTAGTATAAGCGCGGGGCAGGACTACGAGCAGTACTTC. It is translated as CASSISAGQDYEQYF.